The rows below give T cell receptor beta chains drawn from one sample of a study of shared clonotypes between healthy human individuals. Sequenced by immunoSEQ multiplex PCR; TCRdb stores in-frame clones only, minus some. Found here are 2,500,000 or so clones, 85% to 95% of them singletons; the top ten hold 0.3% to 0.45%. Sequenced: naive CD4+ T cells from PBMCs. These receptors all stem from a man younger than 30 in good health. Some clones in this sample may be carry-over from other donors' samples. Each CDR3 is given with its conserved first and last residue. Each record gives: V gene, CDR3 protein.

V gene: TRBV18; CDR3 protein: CASSLGQISTDTQYF
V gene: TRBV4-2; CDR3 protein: CASSPGSILNEQFF
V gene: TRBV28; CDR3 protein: CASDGVWQPQHF
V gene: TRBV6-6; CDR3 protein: CASSSSSRAETQYF
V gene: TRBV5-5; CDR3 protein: CASSLAYRGAVGETQYF
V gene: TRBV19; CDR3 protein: CASSIGRNDRGSQHF
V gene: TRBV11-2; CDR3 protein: CASSPTEINTEAFF
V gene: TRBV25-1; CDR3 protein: CASSENRDKGTDTQYF
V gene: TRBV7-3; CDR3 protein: CASSQEPLTEQYF
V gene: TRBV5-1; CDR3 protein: CASVGSSYNEQFF
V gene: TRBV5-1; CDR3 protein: CASSLEPGLAYNEQFF
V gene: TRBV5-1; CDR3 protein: CASSTQGVQETQYF
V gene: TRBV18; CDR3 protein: CASSPVPTSDEQYF
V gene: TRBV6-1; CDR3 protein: CASSEYTEAFF
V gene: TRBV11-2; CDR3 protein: CASSHGLAGDISTDTQYF
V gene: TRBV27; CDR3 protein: CASSSLRGSGSEQYF
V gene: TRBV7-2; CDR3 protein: CASSLLGLAHGEQFF
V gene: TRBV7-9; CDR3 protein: CASSPPGLAGTNEQFF
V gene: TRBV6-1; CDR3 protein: CASSEVGHREAFF
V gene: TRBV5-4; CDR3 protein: CASRGASGRGTDTQYF
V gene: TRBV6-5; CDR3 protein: CASSPLVSSGYTF
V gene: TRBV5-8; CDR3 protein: CASSLYRENEKLFF
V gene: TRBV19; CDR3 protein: CASNPTGGASVYNEQFF
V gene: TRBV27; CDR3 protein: CASTRTGGLTEAFF
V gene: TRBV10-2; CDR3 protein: CASRPGTDYNEQFF
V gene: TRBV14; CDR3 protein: CASSQQLAASEQYF
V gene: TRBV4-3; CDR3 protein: CASSHIGQGARDGYTF
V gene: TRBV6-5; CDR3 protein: CASSKPGAYEQYF
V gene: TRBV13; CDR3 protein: CASRAGSATDTQYF
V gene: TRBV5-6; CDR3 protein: CASSRGGPPQFF
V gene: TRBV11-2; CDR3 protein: CASSPGQGNYNEQFF
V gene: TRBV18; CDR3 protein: CASSPLAGNTGELFF
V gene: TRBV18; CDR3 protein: CASSLDKNYGYTF
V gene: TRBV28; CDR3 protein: CASSTRGGGQVQHF
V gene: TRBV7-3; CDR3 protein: CASSLAFSSYNEQFF
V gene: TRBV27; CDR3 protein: CASSLSGANVLTF
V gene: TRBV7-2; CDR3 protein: CASSTDPRRGMNTEAFF
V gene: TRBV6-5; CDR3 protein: CASSPRGLNTEAFF
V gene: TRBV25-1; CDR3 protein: CASSRTENTGELFF
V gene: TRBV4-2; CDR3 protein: CASSRDTEPGGGYTF
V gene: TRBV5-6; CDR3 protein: CASSLPGEKLFF
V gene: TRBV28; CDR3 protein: CASSTGQGYEQYF
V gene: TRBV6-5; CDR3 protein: CASRDLQGAGEQYF
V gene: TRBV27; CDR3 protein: CASKSDKAYEQYF
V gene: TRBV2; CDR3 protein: CASLALGAGANVLTF
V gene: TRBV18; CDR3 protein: CASSPLGASGSYEQYF
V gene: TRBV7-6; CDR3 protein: CASSLGMLAGAHEQFF
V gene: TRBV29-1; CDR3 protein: CSVEVRGAAGANVLTF
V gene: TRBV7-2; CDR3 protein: CASSLGTGGTYEQYF
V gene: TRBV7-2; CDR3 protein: CASSLVRDTQYF
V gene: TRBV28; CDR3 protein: CASSYAGWYGNQPQHF
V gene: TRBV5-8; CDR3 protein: CASSLGQRSGANVLTF
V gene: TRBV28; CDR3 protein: CASRRGARGYTF